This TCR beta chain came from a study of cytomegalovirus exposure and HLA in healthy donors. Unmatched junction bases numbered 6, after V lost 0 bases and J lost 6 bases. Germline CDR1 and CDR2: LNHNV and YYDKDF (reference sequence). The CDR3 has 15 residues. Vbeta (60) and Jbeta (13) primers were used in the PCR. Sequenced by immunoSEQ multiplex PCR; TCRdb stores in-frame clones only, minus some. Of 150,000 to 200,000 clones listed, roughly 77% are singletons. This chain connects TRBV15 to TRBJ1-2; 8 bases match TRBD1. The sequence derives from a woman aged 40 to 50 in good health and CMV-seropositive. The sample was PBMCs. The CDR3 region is CATSRDLRTGNGYTF. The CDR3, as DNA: TGTGCCACCAGCAGAGATCTGAGGACAGGGAATGGCTACACCTTC.